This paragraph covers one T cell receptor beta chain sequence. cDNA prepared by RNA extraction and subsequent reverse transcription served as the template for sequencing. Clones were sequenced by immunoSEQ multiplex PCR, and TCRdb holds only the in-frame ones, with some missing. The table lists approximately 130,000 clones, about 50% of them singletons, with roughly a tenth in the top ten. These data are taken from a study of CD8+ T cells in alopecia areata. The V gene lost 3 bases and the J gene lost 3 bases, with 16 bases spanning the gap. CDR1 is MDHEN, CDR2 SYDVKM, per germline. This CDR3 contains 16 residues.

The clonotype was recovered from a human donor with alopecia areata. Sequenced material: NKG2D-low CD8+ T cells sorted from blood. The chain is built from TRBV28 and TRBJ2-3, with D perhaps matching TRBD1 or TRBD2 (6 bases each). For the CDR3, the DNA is TGTGCCAGCAGTTTTCCGAGCGGAGGGGGGACAGATACGCAGTATTTT. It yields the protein CASSFPSGGGTDTQYF.